A single sample gave rise to the 14 T cell receptor beta chains below, sequenced in a study of blood T cell repertoires in COVID-19. The assay was immunoSEQ multiplex PCR, and TCRdb's table has in-frame clones only and misses some. The repertoire holds about 98,000 clones, 70% to 90% seen once, with around 4.5% in the top ten. Sample: peripheral blood. These receptors came from a man between 65 and 79 years old with acute or convalescent COVID-19.

This clone was counted a single time. V and J are TRBV19 and TRBJ1-6, with 7 bases that match TRBD1. CDR1 and CDR2 from the germline V gene are LNHDA and SQIVND (reference sequence). J was trimmed by 7 bases and V by 5 bases; bases with no gene match: 11. The CDR3 totals 16 residues. The CDR3 reads CASSPRQGASNSPLHF. Written as DNA, the CDR3 is TGTGCCAGTAGTCCCCGACAGGGCGCCTCAAATTCACCCCTCCACTTT.

This clone was picked up one time. The chain combines TRBV28 with TRBJ2-7; 9 nucleotides align to TRBD1. With 4 bases clipped from V and 5 bases from J, the junction kept 9 bases outside the gene matches. This CDR3 is 15 amino acids long. Germline V gene sequence: CDR1 MDHEN, CDR2 SYDVKM. CDR3: CASSSSHRGQNEQYV. The CDR3 DNA follows: TGTGCCAGCAGTTCCTCTCACAGGGGGCAGAACGAGCAGTACGTC.

This chain connects TRBV10-3 to TRBJ1-3; D is unresolved. The V gene's germline CDR1 is ENHRY and CDR2 SYGVKD. The CDR3 totals 15 residues. V dropped 4 bases and J dropped 0 bases, with 10 bases sitting between them. The CDR3, as DNA: TGTGCCATCAGTGCGGTGATTGACTCTGGAAACACCATATATTTT. As protein: CAISAVIDSGNTIYF.

The chain combines TRBV6-5 with TRBJ1-1; D is ambiguous. Trimming stripped 7 bases from V and 1 base from J, with 10 bases between. The CDR3 runs 13 residues. Looked up from germline, CDR1 is MNHEY and CDR2 is SVGAGI. The CDR3 is CASTIQKNTEAFF. CDR3 sequence (DNA): TGTGCCAGCACGATACAGAAGAACACTGAAGCTTTCTTT.

The CDR3 loop reads CASSDKGGLGYTF. CDR3 DNA sequence: TGCGCCAGCAGTGATAAGGGGGGGCTAGGCTACACCTTC. The chain couples TRBV10-2 to TRBJ1-2; maybe TRBD1 (6 bases). CDR1 and CDR2 from the germline V gene are WSHSY and SAAADI. CDR3 length: 13 residues. Between the trimmed V and J ends, which lost 3 bases and 8 bases, there was a span of 13 bases.

The rearrangement uses TRBV5-1 and TRBJ2-3; the match to TRBD2 covers 10 bases. J gave up 2 bases and V 1 base, and 4 bases lay outside the gene matches. The CDR3 is 16 residues long. CDR1 and CDR2 from the germline V gene are SGHRS and YFSETQ. CDR3 amino acids: CASSLRLAGATDTQYF. CDR3 nucleotides: TGCGCCAGCAGCTTGAGGCTAGCGGGGGCCACAGATACGCAGTATTTT.

The chain joins TRBV2 to TRBJ1-2; tentatively, D is TRBD1 (5 bases). V was trimmed by 4 bases and J by 7 bases, leaving 10 bases between them. The CDR3 is made up of 12 amino acids. Germline CDR1 SNHLY, CDR2 FYNNEI. DNA of the CDR3: TGTGCCAGCAGTGTCACAGGTGCTGGCTACACCTTC. It encodes CASSVTGAGYTF.

This clone was counted a single time. A read error may account for a junction end that differs from germline. The V gene is TRBV19, the J gene TRBJ1-5, with 11 nucleotides matching TRBD1. Per the germline V gene, CDR1 is LNHDA and CDR2 is SQIVND (reference sequence). This CDR3 contains 15 residues. The CDR3 sequence is CASSITDRGHQPQHF. CDR3 nucleotides: TGTGCCAGCAGTATAACGGACAGGGGGCATCAGCCCCAGCATTTT.

The V and J genes are TRBV28 and TRBJ1-2; D not resolved. CDR1 is MDHEN and CDR2 is SYDVKM in the germline V gene. The CDR3 length is 15 residues. With 3 bases removed from V and 1 base from J, the gap between germline ends came to 12 bases. CDR3 protein: CASSFTPPGNYGYTF. DNA of the CDR3: TGTGCCAGCAGTTTTACCCCGCCGGGTAACTATGGCTACACCTTC.

V and J are TRBV3-1 (or the pseudogene TRBV3-2) and TRBJ2-5; D may be TRBD2 (6 bases). V was shortened by 1 base and J by 5 bases, with 14 bases between the two germline ends. The CDR3 length is 15 residues. In germline, CDR1 is LGHDT, CDR2 YNNKEL (reference sequence). CDR3 DNA sequence: TGTGCCAGCAGCCAAGGGGCAGTAGGGAGGGAGACCCAGTACTTC. It codes for CASSQGAVGRETQYF.

This chain links TRBV5-1 with TRBJ2-7; D may be TRBD2 (6 bases). The V gene's germline CDR1 is SGHRS and CDR2 YFSETQ. The length of the CDR3 is 16 residues. Deletions cut 0 bases from V and 2 bases from J, with 15 bases between. Here the CDR3 DNA reads TGCGCCAGCAGCTTGGACCCGGGGGTGAGTACCTACGAGCAGTACTTC. Its translation: CASSLDPGVSTYEQYF.

V gene TRBV18 combines with J gene TRBJ1-1, with D perhaps TRBD1 (6 bases). Germline V lookup: CDR1 KGHSH, CDR2 LQKENI. The CDR3 spans 14 residues. Trimming cost V 5 bases and J 2 bases, with 12 bases left between them. This chain's CDR3 is CASSGPRGNTEAFF. As DNA, the CDR3 is TGTGCCAGCTCAGGACCCAGGGGTAACACTGAAGCTTTCTTT.

The J gene is TRBJ1-2, the V gene TRBV7-2; TRBD1 agrees at 8 bases. J gave up 8 bases and V 6 bases, and 11 bases lay outside the gene matches. This CDR3 has 14 residues. The germline gives CDR1 SGHTA, CDR2 FQGNSA. In nucleotides, the CDR3 is TGTGCCAGCAGGCGGACAGGGCCTATGGGCGGCTACACCTTC. Its translation is CASRRTGPMGGYTF.

The chain employs TRBV5-1 and TRBJ1-2; D is possibly TRBD1 (5 bases). V was trimmed by 4 bases and J by 7 bases, leaving 17 bases between them. The CDR3 is 14 residues long. Per germline, CDR1 SGHRS and CDR2 YFSETQ. The CDR3 bases are TGCGCCAGCAGCCCCGGCGAAGGGGCTGGTGGCTACACCTTC. It codes for CASSPGEGAGGYTF.